This T cell receptor beta chain was identified during a study of regulatory T cells in long-lasting Graves disease. Specified time point: newly diagnosed GD, antithyroid drugs for less than 3 months. TCR sequences were obtained from RNA taken from PBMCs. An endocrinology unit in Xi'an, China, supplied the patients. This clonotype was seen ten or more times. CDR3 length equals 14 residues. With 1 base removed from V and 3 bases from J, the gap between germline ends came to 10 bases. CDR1 and CDR2 (germline): SGHDN, FVKESK. Arm-PCR with iRepertoire HTBI primers amplified the CDR3 regions for these TCR beta libraries. From the multiplex PCR reads, TCRdb called clonotypes with MiXCR, one entry per CDR3 protein. The sample yields around 460,000 distinct CDR3 sequences, about 14% seen once. These data also formed part of another study, on T cells in Graves' hyperthyroidism and ophthalmopathy. As that study records: Uncontrolled infection, other autoimmune disease, pregnancy or lactation disqualified patients from enrolment. The HTBI primer set served for first-round RT-PCR of the TCR CDR3. Prediction of ophthalmopathy progression came a median approximately 6 months pre-onset.

Sequenced here: peripheral blood mononuclear cells (PBMCs), sampled at new diagnosis, from a patient treated with antithyroid drugs. This TCR was recovered from a woman between 50 and 59 years old with Graves disease. V is TRBV14 and J is TRBJ2-7; weak D call: TRBD1 (6 bases). The CDR3 sequence: CASSQGTDDYEQYF. CDR3 coding DNA: TGTGCCAGCAGCCAAGGGACAGATGACTACGAGCAGTACTTC.